This record looks at one T cell receptor beta chain sequence and its context. The sample belongs to a study of Ad26.COV2.S vaccination and SARS-CoV-2 variants. V lost 5 bases and J 7 bases, leaving 20 bases between the germline ends. Germline-derived CDR1 and CDR2 are MDHEN and SYDVKM. This CDR3 has 16 residues. Assay used: immunoSEQ multiplex PCR; TCRdb lists only in-frame clones, some missing. The sample has 380,000 or so clones; about 87% are singletons. The sample's treatment: over 15 received Ad26.COV2.S at low or high dose, single or two shots; 5 received placebo; per-sample allocation not given. Day 63 following the first vaccine or placebo injection was when the samples were taken.

The starting material was peripheral blood, obtained in a trial of Ad26.COV2.S vaccine versus placebo. The clonotype originates from a person between 18 and 65 years old who received the Ad26.COV2.S COVID-19 vaccine or a placebo. The chain employs TRBV28 and TRBJ1-4; D unresolved. The CDR3 DNA sequence: TGTGCCAGCAGTCGGGCCCTAAGGAGGTCGGGTGAAAAACTGTTTTTT. The encoded protein is CASSRALRRSGEKLFF. Looking up the rest from reference TRBV28 and TRBJ1-4 gives the full variable domain: DVKVTQSSRYLVKRTGEKVFLECVQDMDHENMFWYRQDPGLGLRLIYFSYDVKMKEKGDIPEGYSVSREKKERFSLILESASTNQTSMYLCASSRALRRSGEKLFFGSGTQLSVL.